These 30 T cell receptor beta chains came from one sample sequenced in a study of blood T cells in healthy people across ages. It was with a sample-barcoded 5' primer and a J-beta primer mix that a second PCR of about 6 to 11 cycles was run. TCRdb re-called the 5' RACE reads through MiXCR, storing one row per CDR3 protein. Among over 1,500,000 distinct CDR3 sequences, 35% to 50% were seen once, and the ten largest hold under 30%. The sample comprised blood. The receptor set was obtained from a human donor in good health.

There are a few counts of this clonotype. This rearrangement joins TRBV12-3 or TRBV12-4 to TRBJ1-2, with D possibly being TRBD1 (5 bases). The CDR3 spans 14 residues. Trimming stripped 5 bases from V and 4 bases from J, with 14 bases between. The CDR3 loop reads CASSPGTWRYGYTF. CDR3 in DNA: TGTGCCAGCAGTCCAGGGACCTGGCGCTATGGCTACACCTTC.

In this sample, this clonotype turned up a few times. The CDR3: CASSQGQGHNYEQYF. The CDR3 nucleotides are TGTGCCAGCAGCCAGGGACAGGGTCATAACTACGAGCAGTACTTC. V usage is TRBV5-5 and J usage is TRBJ2-7; 9 bases agree with TRBD1. The trim removed 4 bases at V and 3 bases at J, leaving 8 bases unmatched. CDR1 and CDR2 from the germline V gene are SGHKS and YYEKEE (reference sequence). The CDR3 extends over 15 amino acids.

The J gene is TRBJ2-5, the V gene TRBV27; 7 nucleotides match TRBD1. Germline V CDR1 and CDR2: MNHEY, SMNVEV (reference sequence). The ends lost 5 bases at V and 5 bases at J; junction bases unmatched: 17. This CDR3 contains 17 residues. The CDR3 bases are TGTGCCAGCAGTCTCTCGAGGGTGCCCGACAGGGTTGAGACCCAGTACTTC. Protein sequence: CASSLSRVPDRVETQYF.

The J gene is TRBJ2-7, the V gene TRBV5-1; 8 bases fit TRBD2. The V gene end was trimmed by 0 bases and the J gene end by 6 bases; junction bases not matched to a gene: 8. From germline, CDR1 is SGHRS and CDR2 YFSETQ. The CDR3 is 15 residues long. The CDR3 loop reads CASSLGAGGASEQYF. In DNA form, the CDR3 reads TGCGCCAGCAGCTTGGGGGCCGGGGGGGCGAGCGAGCAGTACTTC.

The CDR3 DNA follows: TGTGCCAGCAGCCGTTCCTTGGGTACCGGGGAGGAGACCCAGTACTTC. Translation gives CASSRSLGTGEETQYF. The chain is built from TRBV7-2 and TRBJ2-5; perhaps TRBD2 as D (5 bases). The CDR3 extends over 16 amino acids. V lost 5 bases to trimming and J lost 5 bases, with 21 bases between them. Germline V CDR1 and CDR2: SGHTA, FQGNSA.

This clonotype was seen a handful of times. The chain combines TRBV7-9 with TRBJ1-4, with D hard to call. Between the trimmed V and J ends, which lost 5 bases and 0 bases, there was a span of 7 bases. The CDR3 loop spans 14 amino acids. Germline CDR1 is SEHNR and CDR2 is FQNEAQ (reference sequence). CDR3 sequence (DNA): TGTGCCAGCAGCAAGGTCGCAACTAATGAAAAACTGTTTTTT. This encodes CASSKVATNEKLFF.

The chain links TRBV10-3 to TRBJ1-5, with D uncertain. The V gene lost 0 bases and the J gene lost 0 bases, with 9 bases spanning the gap. Germline values: CDR1 ENHRY, CDR2 SYGVKD. The CDR3 length is 16 residues. The CDR3 bases are TGTGCCATCAGTGAGTCAAATATCTATAGCAATCAGCCCCAGCATTTT. Its protein product is CAISESNIYSNQPQHF.

This CDR3 is CASSVVGLDKDNSPLHF. CDR3 sequence (DNA): TGTGCCAGCAGCGTAGTGGGATTAGATAAAGATAATTCACCCCTCCACTTT. The chain has TRBV9 and TRBJ1-6; D remains ambiguous. V was cut by 0 bases and J by 5 bases, with 15 bases left in between. Germline V CDR1 and CDR2: SGDLS, YYNGEE. The CDR3 runs 17 residues. Combining the CDR3 with reference TRBV9 and TRBJ1-6 gives the whole variable domain DSGVTQTPKHLITATGQRVTLRCSPRSGDLSVYWYQQSLDQGLQFLIQYYNGEERAKGNILERFSAQQFPDLHSELNLSSLELGDSALYFCASSVVGLDKDNSPLHFGNGTRLTVT.

This clonotype was seen a few times. The V gene is TRBV4-3, the J gene TRBJ2-5; D gene unclear. The germline gives CDR1 LGHNA, CDR2 YSLEER. The V end lost 1 base, the J end lost 11 bases, and 14 bases lay between the germline ends. This CDR3 comprises 13 residues. The chain's CDR3 is CASSQAPRTKQYF. The CDR3 DNA follows: TGCGCCAGCAGCCAAGCTCCCAGGACGAAGCAGTACTTC.

The chain combines TRBV5-5 with TRBJ1-2, with 8 bases matching TRBD1. There are 18 residues in the CDR3. Germline trimming cut 4 bases from V and 2 bases from J; bases unmatched to any gene: 16. Germline assignment: CDR1 SGHKS and CDR2 YYEKEE (reference sequence). DNA of the CDR3: TGTGCCAGCAGCCGGGAAATTACAGGGGGAAGAGGCAACTATGGCTACACCTTC. Translated: CASSREITGGRGNYGYTF.

This clonotype occurred a few times. A much larger clone differs from this one at a single base, so this may be a read error. This sequence joins TRBV12-3 or TRBV12-4 and TRBJ2-1, with 9 bases identical to TRBD2. The end of the DNA is better explained by TRBJ2-7, so the J call may be wrong. CDR3 length: 16 amino acids. CDR3 region: CASSTLAGVHYNEQYF. The CDR3, as DNA: TGTGCCAGCAGTACCTTAGCGGGAGTCCACTACAATGAGCAGTACTTC.

CDR3 amino acids: CASSIGSGERGNQPQHF. CDR3 DNA sequence: TGTGCCAGCAGTATTGGGTCGGGGGAGAGAGGCAATCAGCCCCAGCATTTT. The V and J genes are TRBV28 and TRBJ1-5, with D tentatively TRBD1 (5 bases). Germline-derived CDR1 and CDR2 are MDHEN and SYDVKM. The V end lost 5 bases, the J end lost 2 bases, and 19 bases lay between the germline ends. The CDR3 consists of 17 residues.

The V call is TRBV6-4, the J call TRBJ2-1; D gene ambiguous. Trimming stripped 2 bases from V and 7 bases from J, with 9 bases between. This CDR3 region has 13 residues. Germline V gene data show CDR1 as MRHNA and CDR2 as SNTAGT. The CDR3, as DNA: TGTGCCAGCAGTGACCCAAGCCGAAATGAGCAGTTCTTC. Translation gives CASSDPSRNEQFF.

This rearrangement joins TRBV24-1 to TRBJ2-3; 7 nucleotides align to TRBD1. The CDR3 loop spans 14 amino acids. Per the germline V gene, CDR1 is KGHDR and CDR2 is SFDVKD. V gave up 6 bases and J gave up 10 bases; unmatched junction bases: 12. The CDR3, as DNA: TGTGCCACCAGTAAGCCCGGGACAGAGTATCCGCAGTATTTT. Protein product: CATSKPGTEYPQYF.

The V and J genes are TRBV10-3 and TRBJ2-7, with 9 bases fitting TRBD2. The CDR3 has 15 residues. Per germline, CDR1 ENHRY and CDR2 SYGVKD. V lost 8 bases, J lost 0 bases, and 8 bases stayed unmatched. The CDR3 spells CAIGAGGTLSYEQYF. In DNA form, the CDR3 reads TGTGCCATCGGGGCGGGGGGGACCCTCTCCTACGAGCAGTACTTC.

This clonotype appeared a single time. The chain employs TRBV20-1 and TRBJ1-2; perhaps TRBD1 as D (6 bases). CDR1 DFQATT and CDR2 SNEGSKA come from the germline V gene (reference sequence). CDR3 length equals 16 residues. V was cut by 3 bases and J by 4 bases, with 21 bases left in between. CDR3 residues: CSASAQGIGGSYGYTF. The CDR3, as DNA: TGCAGTGCTAGTGCCCAGGGGATCGGTGGGAGCTATGGCTACACCTTC.

This clonotype was observed a few times. J is TRBJ2-3 and V is TRBV5-6; the match to TRBD1 covers 8 bases. The CDR3 has 16 amino acids. Germline CDR1 is SGHDT and CDR2 is YYEEEE. V gave up 4 bases and J gave up 2 bases; unmatched junction bases: 9. The DNA for the CDR3 is TGTGCCAGCAGCCCTGACGGACAGGGACTCACAGATACGCAGTATTTT. Protein: CASSPDGQGLTDTQYF.

The chain employs TRBV20-1 and TRBJ2-1; 8 bases line up with TRBD2. CDR3 length equals 12 residues. Germline CDR1 reads DFQATT; CDR2 reads SNEGSKA (reference sequence). V lost 4 bases to trimming and J lost 6 bases; unmatched junction nucleotides: 2. CDR3 sequence reads: CSATSGGNEQFF. The DNA of the CDR3 is TGCAGTGCTACCAGCGGGGGCAATGAGCAGTTCTTC.

V usage is TRBV7-6 and J usage is TRBJ2-7; no firm D call. The CDR3 totals 13 residues. Germline CDR1 reads SGHVS; CDR2 reads FNYEAQ. V was pared by 8 bases and J by 0 bases, with 11 bases between. In DNA, the CDR3 is TGTGCCAGCGCTCGACCGGGCTCCTACGAGCAGTACTTC. As protein: CASARPGSYEQYF.

The chain recombines TRBV12-5 with TRBJ2-7, with 7 bases that match TRBD2. The CDR3 spans 16 residues. Germline V gene data show CDR1 as LGHNT and CDR2 as FRNRAP. V trimming: 5 bases; J trimming: 3 bases; junction bases outside the gene matches: 13. The CDR3 is CASGTTGGGEGYEQYF. The CDR3 nucleotides are TGTGCTAGTGGTACCACAGGTGGGGGGGAGGGCTACGAGCAGTACTTC.

J is TRBJ2-3 and V is TRBV7-3; no firm D call. This CDR3 contains 14 residues. V lost 2 bases and J lost 3, with 9 bases in between. The V gene's germline CDR1 is SGHTA and CDR2 FQGTGA. The CDR3 loop reads CASSLFGVTDTQYF. The CDR3 coding sequence is TGTGCCAGCAGCTTATTTGGCGTAACAGATACGCAGTATTTT.

This clonotype was found once. The rearrangement joins TRBV2 to TRBJ2-4, with 7 bases fitting TRBD1. Per germline, CDR1 SNHLY and CDR2 FYNNEI. V was clipped by 6 bases and J by 13 bases; unmatched bases: 9. The CDR3 has 12 residues. CDR3 bases: TGTGCCAGCAGGTGGACAGGATCGGTGCAGTACTTC. This encodes CASRWTGSVQYF.

This clonotype appeared a few times. The chain carries TRBV7-3 and TRBJ1-2; no firm D call. CDR1 SGHTA and CDR2 FQGTGA come from the germline V gene. Trimming left V 2 bases short and J 6 bases short, with 16 bases between. The CDR3 extends over 15 amino acids. This CDR3 is CASSLQGLSPDGYTF. CDR3 bases: TGTGCCAGCAGCTTACAAGGCCTATCCCCGGATGGCTACACCTTC.

The V call is TRBV6-5, the J call TRBJ2-5; D gene unclear. CDR1 MNHEY and CDR2 SVGAGI come from the germline V gene. CDR3 length: 16 residues. V lost 6 bases, J lost 5 bases, and 22 bases lay in between. The chain's CDR3 is CASSLVGAFRSETQYF. In nucleotides, the CDR3 is TGTGCCAGCAGCCTTGTCGGAGCCTTCCGTAGTGAGACCCAGTACTTC.

This clonotype was seen a handful of times. The chain carries TRBV20-1 and TRBJ2-1, with D hard to call. Trimming removed 2 bases at V and 0 bases at J, with 11 bases between. The germline V gene has CDR1 DFQATT and CDR2 SNEGSKA (reference sequence). The CDR3 contains 15 residues. The CDR3: CSARSPQSSYNEQFF. The CDR3, as DNA: TGCAGTGCTAGATCACCCCAAAGCTCCTACAATGAGCAGTTCTTC.

The rearrangement joins TRBV20-1 to TRBJ2-1; D may be TRBD1 or TRBD2 (7 bases each). CDR3 length: 16 residues. V dropped 4 bases and J dropped 3 bases, with 19 bases sitting between them. Per the germline V gene, CDR1 is DFQATT and CDR2 is SNEGSKA (reference sequence). The CDR3 bases are TGCAGTGCTACTAGGGGGGGGACAGCGTTCTACAATGAGCAGTTCTTC. Its translation is CSATRGGTAFYNEQFF.

A note on this clonotype: A junction end diverges from the germline sequence, so it may reflect a read error. The chain recombines TRBV29-1 with TRBJ2-1, with a possible D match to TRBD2 (5 bases). Germline V gives CDR1 SQVTM, CDR2 ANQGSEA. The CDR3 consists of 14 residues. This chain's CDR3 is CSVEKGSSYNERFF. As DNA, the CDR3 is TGCAGTGTTGAGAAAGGGAGCTCCTACAATGAGCGGTTCTTC.

The chain joins TRBV5-6 to TRBJ2-1; D is perhaps TRBD2 (6 bases). Trimming cost V 0 bases and J 3 bases, with 16 bases left between them. The CDR3 covers 17 residues. Germline V gene data show CDR1 as SGHDT and CDR2 as YYEEEE. Here the CDR3 DNA reads TGTGCCAGCAGCTTGGCCTTGTGGGGGGACGTCTACAATGAGCAGTTCTTC. Its protein product is CASSLALWGDVYNEQFF.

The chain has TRBV7-8 and TRBJ2-2; either TRBD1 or TRBD2 may supply D (5 bases each). The CDR3 has 17 residues. The V end was cut by 5 bases, the J end by 1 base, with 17 bases between. The germline gives CDR1 SGHVS, CDR2 FQNEAQ. For the CDR3, the DNA is TGTGCCAGCAGCCCACCCCCGGGACGGAAGAACACCGGGGAGCTGTTTTTT. Translated: CASSPPPGRKNTGELFF.

The rearrangement uses TRBV7-3 and TRBJ1-1, with D perhaps matching TRBD1 (5 bases). Deletions cut 0 bases from V and 3 bases from J, with 11 bases between. This CDR3 contains 15 residues. The germline gives CDR1 SGHTA, CDR2 FQGTGA. CDR3 sequence (DNA): TGTGCCAGCAGCTTAACCGGGGGGGTTTACACTGAAGCTTTCTTT. Translated: CASSLTGGVYTEAFF.